This is a list of T cell receptor beta chains from one sample in a study of control samples from healthy donors and cancer patients. Only in-frame clones appear in the TCRdb table, and some are missing; sequencing was by immunoSEQ multiplex PCR. The table shows about 150,000 clones, with 85% to 95% occurring only once. Sequenced: blood. These receptors came from a man aged 40-50 years in good health. The CDR3 runs from the conserved cysteine through the conserved F or W. A D gene is named only where the DNA matches it firmly. Clone size is shown for a subset of rows, as once, few, many or a class of expanded clone.

V: TRBV19
length: 13
J: TRBJ1-1
size: NA
D: TRBD1
DNA: TGTGCCAGTAGTAGACAGGGCTACACTGAAGCTTTCTTT
CDR3: CASSRQGYTEAFF

V: TRBV25-1
length: 17
J: TRBJ1-1
size: NA
D: TRBD1
DNA: TGTGCCAGCAGTAATAGACCCCGACAGGGGTTGAACACTGAAGCTTTCTTT
CDR3: CASSNRPRQGLNTEAFF

V: TRBV7-8
length: 14
J: TRBJ1-1
size: once
D: NA
DNA: TGTGCCAGCAGCACTCCCGGGACGAACACTGAAGCTTTCTTT
CDR3: CASSTPGTNTEAFF

V: TRBV27
length: 16
J: TRBJ2-4
size: NA
D: NA
DNA: TGTGCCAGCAGTTTCCATCAGGGGATGGCCAAAAACATTCAGTACTTC
CDR3: CASSFHQGMAKNIQYF

V: TRBV10-1
length: 12
J: TRBJ1-1
size: NA
D: NA
DNA: TGCGCCAGCAGTGAGTCGACAGGCCCTGCTTTCTTT
CDR3: CASSESTGPAFF

V: TRBV6-5
length: 15
J: TRBJ1-2
size: NA
D: NA
DNA: TGTGCCAGCAGTTACCAGGCAGGGATGGACTATGGCTACACCTTC
CDR3: CASSYQAGMDYGYTF

V: TRBV7-6
length: 17
J: TRBJ2-1
size: NA
D: TRBD2
DNA: TGTGCCAGCAGTTCGAGAGCCGGGACTAGCGGATACAATGAGCAGTTCTTC
CDR3: CASSSRAGTSGYNEQFF

V: TRBV6-1
length: 16
J: TRBJ1-2
size: NA
D: NA
DNA: TGTGCCAGCAGTGCGGGTTTGGGGGGGACGAATTATGGCTACACCTTC
CDR3: CASSAGLGGTNYGYTF

V: TRBV10-2
length: 14
J: TRBJ1-1
size: NA
D: NA
DNA: TGCGCCAGCAGTGAGTCGAAGGTCAACACTGAAGCTTTCTTT
CDR3: CASSESKVNTEAFF

V: TRBV6-2/TRBV6-3
length: 14
J: TRBJ1-1
size: NA
D: NA
DNA: TGTGCCAGCAGTTTTAGTGATATGAACACTGAAGCTTTCTTT
CDR3: CASSFSDMNTEAFF

V: TRBV28
length: 16
J: TRBJ1-1
size: NA
D: TRBD1
DNA: TGTGCCAGCAGTCCTTGGACAGGGGACATGAACACTGAAGCTTTCTTT
CDR3: CASSPWTGDMNTEAFF

V: TRBV5-6
length: 13
J: TRBJ2-1
size: NA
D: NA
DNA: TGTGCCAGCAGCTTGTCCGGAGGCGATGAGCAGTTCTTC
CDR3: CASSLSGGDEQFF

V: TRBV9
length: 16
J: TRBJ1-2
size: NA
D: TRBD1
DNA: TGTGCCAGCAGCTTAAGCCGGGACAGGGGAAACTATGGCTACACCTTC
CDR3: CASSLSRDRGNYGYTF

V: TRBV5-6
length: 16
J: TRBJ1-5
size: NA
D: NA
DNA: TGTGCCAGCAGCTTAAGTGGCAGGGGCGGGTATCAGCCCCAGCATTTT
CDR3: CASSLSGRGGYQPQHF

V: TRBV6-6
length: 16
J: TRBJ1-6
size: NA
D: NA
DNA: TGTGCCAGCACTCCCGGGGGGGGCGCCTATAATTCACCCCTCCACTTT
CDR3: CASTPGGGAYNSPLHF

V: TRBV14
length: 18
J: TRBJ2-1
size: NA
D: NA
DNA: TGTGCCAGCAGCCAAGGCATCACGAGTGAAGGGGCCGGGCATGAGCAGTTCTTC
CDR3: CASSQGITSEGAGHEQFF

V: TRBV19
length: 16
J: TRBJ2-6
size: NA
D: NA
DNA: TGTGCCAGTAGTATAGGAGTCGGGGCTGGGGCCAACGTCCTGACTTTC
CDR3: CASSIGVGAGANVLTF

V: TRBV4-3
length: 15
J: TRBJ1-4
size: NA
D: NA
DNA: TGCGCCAGCAGCCAAGTCAGGACAGCTAATGAAAAACTGTTTTTT
CDR3: CASSQVRTANEKLFF

V: TRBV6-5
length: 15
J: TRBJ1-2
size: NA
D: TRBD1
DNA: TGTGCCAGCAGCGGAATCGGACAGGGGGCCTATGGCTACACCTTC
CDR3: CASSGIGQGAYGYTF

V: TRBV19
length: 13
J: TRBJ1-6
size: NA
D: NA
DNA: TGTGCCAGTAGTAAGGGGTTAGATTCACCCCTCCACTTT
CDR3: CASSKGLDSPLHF

V: TRBV7-2
length: 12
J: TRBJ1-2
size: NA
D: NA
DNA: TGTGCCAGCAGCTTAGCCGGATATGGCTACACCTTC
CDR3: CASSLAGYGYTF

V: TRBV4-3
length: 14
J: TRBJ1-1
size: NA
D: NA
DNA: TGCGCCAGCAGCCAAGTGGGGGGGATCGCTGAAGCTTTCTTT
CDR3: CASSQVGGIAEAFF

V: TRBV5-1
length: 14
J: TRBJ2-3
size: NA
D: NA
DNA: TGCGCCAGCAGCTCCGGCCGAGTAGGAGATACGCAGTATTTT
CDR3: CASSSGRVGDTQYF

V: TRBV29-1
length: 12
J: TRBJ1-1
size: NA
D: NA
DNA: TGCAGCGGGGGTAAACTCAACACTGAAGCTTTCTTT
CDR3: CSGGKLNTEAFF

V: TRBV19
length: 14
J: TRBJ1-6
size: NA
D: NA
DNA: TGTGCCAGTAGTCCTTCGGGACTACCTTCACCCCTCCACTTT
CDR3: CASSPSGLPSPLHF

V: TRBV29-1
length: 12
J: TRBJ1-2
size: NA
D: NA
DNA: TGCAGCGCCCTCACAGGACGCTATGGCTACACCTTC
CDR3: CSALTGRYGYTF

V: TRBV6-5
length: 12
J: TRBJ1-2
size: NA
D: NA
DNA: TGTGCCAGCAGTCCTGCAGGGGAAGGCTACACCTTC
CDR3: CASSPAGEGYTF

V: TRBV6-5
length: 14
J: TRBJ1-1
size: NA
D: NA
DNA: TGTGCCAGCAGTTACAACTCCCCAGGGACAGAAGCTTTCTTT
CDR3: CASSYNSPGTEAFF

V: TRBV6-5
length: 15
J: TRBJ2-3
size: NA
D: TRBD2
DNA: TGTGCCAGCAGTTCCCTAGCGGGGGGGCCAGATACGCAGTATTTT
CDR3: CASSSLAGGPDTQYF